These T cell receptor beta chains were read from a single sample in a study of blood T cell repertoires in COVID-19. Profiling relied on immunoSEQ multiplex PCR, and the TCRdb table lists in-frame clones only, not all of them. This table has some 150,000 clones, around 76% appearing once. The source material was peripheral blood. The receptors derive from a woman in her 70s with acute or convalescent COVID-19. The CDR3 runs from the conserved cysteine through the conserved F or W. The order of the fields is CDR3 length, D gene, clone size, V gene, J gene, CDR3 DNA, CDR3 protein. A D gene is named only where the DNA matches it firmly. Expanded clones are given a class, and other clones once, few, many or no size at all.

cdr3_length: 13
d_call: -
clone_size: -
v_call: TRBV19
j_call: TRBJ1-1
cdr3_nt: TGTGCCAGTACCCTCAAGCAAGACACTGAAGCTTTCTTT
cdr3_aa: CASTLKQDTEAFF

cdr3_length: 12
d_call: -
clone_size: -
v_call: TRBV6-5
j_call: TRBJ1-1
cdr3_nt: TGTGCCACACAGCGGTTGAACACTGAAGCTTTCTTT
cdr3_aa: CATQRLNTEAFF

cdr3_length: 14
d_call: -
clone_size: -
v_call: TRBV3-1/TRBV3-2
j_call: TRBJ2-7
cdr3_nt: TGTGCCAGCAGCCAAGGGACTCACATAGGGGAGCAGTACTTC
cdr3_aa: CASSQGTHIGEQYF

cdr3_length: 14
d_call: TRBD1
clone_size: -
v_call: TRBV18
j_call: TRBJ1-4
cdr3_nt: TGTGCCAGCTCACCTGGGACAGCACCTGAAAAACTGTTTTTT
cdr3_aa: CASSPGTAPEKLFF

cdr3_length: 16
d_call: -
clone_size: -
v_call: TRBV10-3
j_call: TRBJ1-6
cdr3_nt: TGTGCCATCAGTGAGGGGGGGGACGGTCGGCGTCATGGTCTCCACTTT
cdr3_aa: CAISEGGDGRRHGLHF

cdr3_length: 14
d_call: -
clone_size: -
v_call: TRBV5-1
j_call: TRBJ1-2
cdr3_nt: TGCGCCAGCACCTTGGATGGGGTCCGCGGGGGCTACACCTTC
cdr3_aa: CASTLDGVRGGYTF

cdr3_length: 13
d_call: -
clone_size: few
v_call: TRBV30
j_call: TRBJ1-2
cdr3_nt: TGTGCCTGGGCTCGACAGTCTGACTATGGCTACACCTTC
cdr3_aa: CAWARQSDYGYTF

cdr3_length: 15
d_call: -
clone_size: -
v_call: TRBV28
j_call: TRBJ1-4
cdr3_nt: TGTGCCAGCAGTCCCTCGGACAGCGGTAATGAAAAACTGTTTTTT
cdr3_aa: CASSPSDSGNEKLFF

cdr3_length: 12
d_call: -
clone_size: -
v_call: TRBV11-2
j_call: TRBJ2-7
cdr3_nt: TGTGCCAGCAGCGAGGGTCTCCACGAGCAGTACTTC
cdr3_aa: CASSEGLHEQYF

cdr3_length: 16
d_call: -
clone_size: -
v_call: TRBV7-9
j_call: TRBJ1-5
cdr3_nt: TGTGCCAGCAGCTCCCGGGGGAATGGACCTTTTCAGCCCCAGCATTTT
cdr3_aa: CASSSRGNGPFQPQHF

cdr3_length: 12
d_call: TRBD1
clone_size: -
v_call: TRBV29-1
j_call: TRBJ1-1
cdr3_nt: TGCAGCGTCTCAGGGGGGAACACTGAAGCTTTCTTT
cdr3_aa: CSVSGGNTEAFF

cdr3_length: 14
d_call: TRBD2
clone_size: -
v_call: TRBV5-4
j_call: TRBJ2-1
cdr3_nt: TGTGCCAGCAGCCTAGCGGGGCCGTACAATGAGCAGTTCTTC
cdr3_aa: CASSLAGPYNEQFF

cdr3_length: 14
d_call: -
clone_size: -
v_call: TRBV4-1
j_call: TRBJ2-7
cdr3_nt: TGCGCCAGCAGCCTTACCGGACAAGGCTACGAGCAGTACTTC
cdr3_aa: CASSLTGQGYEQYF

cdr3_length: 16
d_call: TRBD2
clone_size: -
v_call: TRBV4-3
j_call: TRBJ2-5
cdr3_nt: TGCGCCAGCAGCCCCCGCCGGGCGGGGGGGCAAGAGACCCAGTACTTC
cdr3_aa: CASSPRRAGGQETQYF

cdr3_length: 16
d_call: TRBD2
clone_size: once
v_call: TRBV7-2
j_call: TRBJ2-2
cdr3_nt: TGTGCCAGCAGCTTAGCCGGGGGGGCCAACACCGGGGAGCTGTTTTTT
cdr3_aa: CASSLAGGANTGELFF

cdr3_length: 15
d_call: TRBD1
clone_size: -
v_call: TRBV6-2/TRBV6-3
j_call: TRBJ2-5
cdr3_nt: TGTGCCAGCAGTTATTGGACAGGGAATTTGGAGACCCAGTACTTC
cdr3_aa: CASSYWTGNLETQYF

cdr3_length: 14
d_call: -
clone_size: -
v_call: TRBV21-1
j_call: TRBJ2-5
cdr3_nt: TGTGCCAGCAGTGTAAAGCGAATCCAAGAGACCCAGTACTTC
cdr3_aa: CASSVKRIQETQYF

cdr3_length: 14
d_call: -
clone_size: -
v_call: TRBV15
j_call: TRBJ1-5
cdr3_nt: TGTGCCACCAGCAGACCACAGAGCAATCAGCCCCAGCATTTT
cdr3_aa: CATSRPQSNQPQHF

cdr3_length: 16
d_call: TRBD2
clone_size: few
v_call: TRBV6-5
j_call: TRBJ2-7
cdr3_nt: TGTGCCAGCAGTTTACTAGCGGGAGCATCATCCTACGAGCAGTACTTC
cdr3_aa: CASSLLAGASSYEQYF

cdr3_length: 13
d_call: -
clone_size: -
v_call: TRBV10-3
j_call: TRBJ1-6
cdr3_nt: TGTGCCATCAAGGGGACTTCTAATTCACCCCTCCACTTT
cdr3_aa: CAIKGTSNSPLHF

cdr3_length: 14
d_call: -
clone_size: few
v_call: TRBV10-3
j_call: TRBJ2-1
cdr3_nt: TGTGCCATCAGAACCAACTCCGCCGCCGATGAGCAGTTCTTC
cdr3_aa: CAIRTNSAADEQFF

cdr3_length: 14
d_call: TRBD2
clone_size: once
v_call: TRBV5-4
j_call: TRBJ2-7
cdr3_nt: TGTGCCACCTCAGATAGGGACTATAATTACGAGCAGTACTTC
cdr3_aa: CATSDRDYNYEQYF

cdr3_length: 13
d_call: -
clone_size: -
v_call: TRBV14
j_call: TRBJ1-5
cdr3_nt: TGTGCCAGCAGCCGTAGCATTAATCAGCCCCAGCATTTT
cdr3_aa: CASSRSINQPQHF

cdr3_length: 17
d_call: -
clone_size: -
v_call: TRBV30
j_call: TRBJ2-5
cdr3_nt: TGTGCCTGGAGTTTGTCCCTCCAACAGGGTTTCCAAGAGACCCAGTACTTC
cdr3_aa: CAWSLSLQQGFQETQYF

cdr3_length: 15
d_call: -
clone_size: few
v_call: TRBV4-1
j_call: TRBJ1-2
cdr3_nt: TGCGCCAGCAGCCAAGCAACAGGATCTAACTATGGCTACACCTTC
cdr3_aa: CASSQATGSNYGYTF

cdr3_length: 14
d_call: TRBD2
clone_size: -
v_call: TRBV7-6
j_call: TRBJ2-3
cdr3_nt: TGTGCCAGCAGCGGGGGGGAGGGCACAGATACGCAGTATTTT
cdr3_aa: CASSGGEGTDTQYF

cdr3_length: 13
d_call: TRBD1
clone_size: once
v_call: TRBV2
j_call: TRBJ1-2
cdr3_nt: TGTGCCAGCAGTCAGACAGGGGATGATGGCTACACCTTC
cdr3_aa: CASSQTGDDGYTF

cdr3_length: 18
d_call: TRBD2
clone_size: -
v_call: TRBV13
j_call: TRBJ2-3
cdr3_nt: TGTGCCAGCAGCTACGGACTAGCGGGAGGGCCCTCGGGAGATACGCAGTATTTT
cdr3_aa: CASSYGLAGGPSGDTQYF

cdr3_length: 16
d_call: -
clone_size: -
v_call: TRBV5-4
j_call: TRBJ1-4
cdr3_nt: TGTGCCAGCAGCTTTGGGCCCGACAGAGCGAGTGAAAAACTGTTTTTT
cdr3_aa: CASSFGPDRASEKLFF

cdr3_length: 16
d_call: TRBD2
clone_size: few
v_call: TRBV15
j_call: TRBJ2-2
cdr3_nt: TGTGCCACCAGCAGAGAACTAGCGGGAGTGACCGGGGAGCTGTTTTTT
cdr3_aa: CATSRELAGVTGELFF

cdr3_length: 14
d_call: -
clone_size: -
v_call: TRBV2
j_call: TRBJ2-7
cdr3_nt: TGTGCCAGCAGTCGACAGTTGGGGTTCTACGAGCAGTACTTC
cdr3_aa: CASSRQLGFYEQYF

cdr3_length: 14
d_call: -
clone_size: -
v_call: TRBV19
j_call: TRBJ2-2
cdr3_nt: TGTGCCAGTAGTACCACAGGGTTGTCCGGGGAGCTGTTTTTT
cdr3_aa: CASSTTGLSGELFF

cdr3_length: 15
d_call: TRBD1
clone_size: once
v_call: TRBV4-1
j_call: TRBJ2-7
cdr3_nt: TGCGCCAGCAGCTCGACCGGGACAGGGATATACGAGCAGTACTTC
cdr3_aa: CASSSTGTGIYEQYF

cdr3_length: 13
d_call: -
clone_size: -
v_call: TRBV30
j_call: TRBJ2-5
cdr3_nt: TGTGCCTGGAGTGTAGGGGGTTCGGAGACCCAGTACTTC
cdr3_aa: CAWSVGGSETQYF

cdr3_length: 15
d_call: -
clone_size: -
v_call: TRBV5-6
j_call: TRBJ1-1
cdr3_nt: TGTGCCAGCAGCTTGTTGGGGCGGGGGAACACTGAAGCTTTCTTT
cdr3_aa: CASSLLGRGNTEAFF

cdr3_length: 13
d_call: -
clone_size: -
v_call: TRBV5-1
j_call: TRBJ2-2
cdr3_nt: TGCGCCAGCAACCTAGATGGCACCGGGGAGCTGTTTTTT
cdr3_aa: CASNLDGTGELFF

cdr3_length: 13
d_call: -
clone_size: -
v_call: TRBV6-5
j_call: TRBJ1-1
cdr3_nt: TGTGCCAGCAGTTTCACCCGGGACACTGAAGCTTTCTTT
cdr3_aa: CASSFTRDTEAFF

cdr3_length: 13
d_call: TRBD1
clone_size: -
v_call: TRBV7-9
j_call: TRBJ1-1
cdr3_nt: TGTGCCAGCAGCTGGACAGGTTTCGCTGAAGCTTTCTTT
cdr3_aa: CASSWTGFAEAFF

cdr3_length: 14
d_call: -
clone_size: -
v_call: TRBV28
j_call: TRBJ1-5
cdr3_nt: TGTGCCAGCAGGGTCCACAACAGGGTTCAGCCCCAGCATTTT
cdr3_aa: CASRVHNRVQPQHF

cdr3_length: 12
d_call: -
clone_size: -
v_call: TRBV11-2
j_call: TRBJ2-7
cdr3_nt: TGTGCCAGCAGCGGACAGATTTACGAGCAGTACTTC
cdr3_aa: CASSGQIYEQYF

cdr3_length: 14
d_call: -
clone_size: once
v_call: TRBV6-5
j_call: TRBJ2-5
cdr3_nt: TGTGCCAGCAGTTACTCGGGGCAGCAAGAGACCCAGTACTTC
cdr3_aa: CASSYSGQQETQYF

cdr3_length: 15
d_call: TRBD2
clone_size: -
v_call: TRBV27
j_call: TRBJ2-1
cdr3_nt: TGTGCCAGCAGTAGAAGCGGGGGCTCCTACAATGAGCAGTTCTTC
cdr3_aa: CASSRSGGSYNEQFF

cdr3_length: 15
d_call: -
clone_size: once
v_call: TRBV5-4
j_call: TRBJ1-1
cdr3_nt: TGTGCCAGCAGCTCGAGGAAGTCGGGGAACACTGAAGCTTTCTTT
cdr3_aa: CASSSRKSGNTEAFF

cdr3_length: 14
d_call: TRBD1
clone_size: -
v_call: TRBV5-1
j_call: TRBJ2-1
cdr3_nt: TGCGCCAGCAGATCCGGGACAGCGAAAACGGAGCAGTTCTTC
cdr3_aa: CASRSGTAKTEQFF

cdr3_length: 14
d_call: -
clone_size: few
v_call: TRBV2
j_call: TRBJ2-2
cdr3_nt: TGTGCCAGCAGTGAAACAACAGGGACCGGGGAGCTGTTTTTT
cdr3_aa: CASSETTGTGELFF

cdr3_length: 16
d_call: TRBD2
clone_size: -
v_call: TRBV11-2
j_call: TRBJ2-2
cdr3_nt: TGTGCCAGCAGCGCCCGACTAGCGGGGGCCACCGGGGAGCTGTTTTTT
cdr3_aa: CASSARLAGATGELFF

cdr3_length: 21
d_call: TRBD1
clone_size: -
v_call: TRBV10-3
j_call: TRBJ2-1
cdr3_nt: TGTGCCATCAGCAAACCCCCCGTAGGACAGGGCCCTTTGAGCTCCTACAATGAGCAGTTCTTC
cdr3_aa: CAISKPPVGQGPLSSYNEQFF

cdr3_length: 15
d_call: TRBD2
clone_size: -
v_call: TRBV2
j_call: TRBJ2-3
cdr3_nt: TGTGCCAGCACTTGGACTAGCGGGGCCACAGATACGCAGTATTTT
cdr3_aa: CASTWTSGATDTQYF

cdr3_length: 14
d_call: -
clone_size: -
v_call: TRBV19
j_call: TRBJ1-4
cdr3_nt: TGTGCCAGTAGTCTACAGTCAACTAATGAAAAACTGTTTTTT
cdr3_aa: CASSLQSTNEKLFF

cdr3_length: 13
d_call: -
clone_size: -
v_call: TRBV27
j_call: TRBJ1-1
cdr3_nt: TGTGCCAGCACTAGGGGGGGTTTCACTGAAGCTTTCTTT
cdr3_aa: CASTRGGFTEAFF